These T cell receptor beta chains were read from a single sample in a study of blood T cell repertoires in COVID-19. Assay used: immunoSEQ multiplex PCR; TCRdb lists only in-frame clones, some missing. In the table there are roughly 250,000 clones, approximately 90% of which are singletons. Sequencing was performed on peripheral blood. The receptor set was obtained from a man aged 55 to 70 who had recovered from COVID-19. The CDR3 runs from the conserved cysteine through the conserved F or W. A D gene is named only where the DNA matches it firmly. A clone size is listed for some rows: how often the clone was seen (once, few, many), or a class if it is expanded.

J,size,V,D,CDR3,DNA
TRBJ1-5,.,TRBV9,.,CASSEGPDQPQHF,TGTGCCAGCAGCGAGGGGCCGGATCAGCCCCAGCATTTT
TRBJ2-3,few,TRBV9,.,CASSEYGGLTDTQYF,TGTGCCAGCAGCGAATACGGGGGTCTTACAGATACGCAGTATTTT
TRBJ2-3,.,TRBV29-1,TRBD2,CSVRRGGGAFGDTQYF,TGCAGCGTCCGGCGGGGCGGGGGGGCCTTTGGAGATACGCAGTATTTT
TRBJ1-1,.,TRBV7-8,TRBD1,CASSLAAGGTETKAFF,TGTGCCAGCAGCTTAGCGGCGGGGGGGACAGAGACTAAAGCTTTCTTT
TRBJ2-3,.,TRBV6-6,TRBD2,CASSQTSGGYLNTDTQYF,TGTGCCAGCAGTCAAACTAGCGGGGGGTACCTCAACACAGATACGCAGTATTTT
TRBJ1-1,.,TRBV6-5,TRBD1,CASREGQGGTEAFF,TGTGCCAGCAGGGAGGGACAGGGGGGCACTGAAGCTTTCTTT
TRBJ2-1,.,TRBV24-1,TRBD2,CATSDFTGGAYEQFF,TGTGCCACCAGTGATTTCACCGGGGGGGCCTATGAGCAGTTCTTC
TRBJ1-5,.,TRBV9,TRBD1,CASSPWDRTPGGNQPQHF,TGTGCCAGCAGCCCCTGGGACAGGACACCGGGTGGCAATCAGCCCCAGCATTTT
TRBJ2-3,.,TRBV10-3,.,CAISTGDTQYF,TGTGCCATCAGTACAGGGGATACGCAGTATTTT
TRBJ2-2,.,TRBV18,TRBD1,CASSRGQGNTGELFF,TGTGCCAGCTCAAGAGGACAGGGGAACACCGGGGAGCTGTTTTTT
TRBJ1-2,.,TRBV9,.,CASSVRLGNYGYTF,TGTGCCAGCAGCGTACGGTTGGGCAACTATGGCTACACCTTC
TRBJ1-5,.,TRBV6-1,.,CASSDHGALRKNQPQHF,TGTGCCAGCAGTGATCACGGAGCTTTAAGAAAAAATCAGCCCCAGCATTTT
TRBJ1-2,.,TRBV7-6,TRBD1,CASSPGQGRTNYGYTF,TGTGCCAGCAGCCCCGGACAGGGGAGGACGAACTATGGCTACACCTTC
TRBJ2-3,.,TRBV7-2,TRBD2,CASSLLAGGLADTQYF,TGTGCCAGCAGCCTTTTAGCGGGGGGGCTCGCAGATACGCAGTATTTT
TRBJ2-2,.,TRBV6-1,TRBD2,CASSEAASGGGPGELFF,TGTGCCAGCAGTGAAGCGGCTAGCGGGGGAGGACCCGGGGAGCTGTTTTTT
TRBJ1-1,.,TRBV29-1,.,CSVVTGLLNTEAFF,TGCAGCGTTGTTACAGGTCTCCTGAACACTGAAGCTTTCTTT
TRBJ2-2,.,TRBV19,.,CASYGGELFF,TGTGCCAGTTACGGCGGGGAGCTGTTTTTT
TRBJ1-2,few,TRBV6-4,.,CASSETGAAFTSPYGYTF,TGTGCCAGCAGTGAAACTGGGGCAGCCTTCACCAGCCCCTATGGCTACACCTTC
TRBJ2-5,few,TRBV6-5,TRBD2,CASSQRLAGETQYF,TGTGCCAGCAGTCAACGACTAGCGGGAGAGACCCAGTACTTC
TRBJ1-1,.,TRBV12-3/TRBV12-4,TRBD1,CASIRQGLSKAFF,TGTGCCAGCATCAGACAGGGTCTTTCGAAAGCTTTCTTT
TRBJ2-5,.,TRBV6-5,TRBD2,CASAAGVQETQYF,TGTGCCAGCGCGGCGGGGGTCCAAGAGACCCAGTACTTC
TRBJ2-3,once,TRBV6-2/TRBV6-3,.,CASSVGRGVGTDTQYF,TGTGCCAGCAGTGTAGGCAGGGGCGTAGGCACAGATACGCAGTATTTT
TRBJ2-1,.,TRBV5-1,TRBD1,CASSLDRVLDEQFF,TGCGCCAGCAGTCTCGACAGGGTACTAGATGAGCAGTTCTTC
TRBJ1-1,few,TRBV7-3,TRBD1,CASSLGQGTEAFF,TGTGCCAGCAGCTTGGGACAGGGAACTGAAGCTTTCTTT
TRBJ1-1,.,TRBV4-1,.,CASSQTLWNTEAFF,TGCGCCAGCAGCCAGACTCTGTGGAACACTGAAGCTTTCTTT
TRBJ2-7,.,TRBV24-1,TRBD1,CATSDPGQGAYEQYF,TGTGCCACCAGTGACCCGGGACAGGGGGCCTACGAGCAGTACTTC
TRBJ1-1,.,TRBV19,.,CASCSQMNTEAFF,TGTGCCAGTTGCTCGCAGATGAACACTGAAGCTTTCTTT
TRBJ2-1,.,TRBV5-1,TRBD2,CASSLEGRTSREQFF,TGCGCCAGCAGCCTCGAGGGGCGGACTAGCCGTGAGCAGTTCTTC
TRBJ1-2,.,TRBV15,TRBD1,CATISSQGASDYGYTF,TGTGCCACCATTTCGAGCCAGGGGGCCTCCGACTATGGCTACACCTTC
TRBJ1-1,.,TRBV9,.,CASSVGGGVMNTEAFF,TGTGCCAGCAGCGTAGGAGGGGGAGTTATGAACACTGAAGCTTTCTTT
TRBJ1-6,few,TRBV10-1,.,CASSQAGSGSPLHF,TGCGCCAGCAGTCAAGCAGGGAGCGGGTCACCCCTCCACTTT
TRBJ2-1,.,TRBV7-2,.,CASSLATHRNEQFF,TGTGCCAGCAGCTTAGCGACTCATCGTAATGAGCAGTTCTTC
TRBJ1-1,.,TRBV20-1,TRBD1,CSASLRQGATNTEAFF,TGCAGTGCTAGTCTCCGACAGGGGGCGACGAACACTGAAGCTTTCTTT
TRBJ1-5,.,TRBV30,.,CAWSVKAGPGRVEIFSQPQHF,TGTGCCTGGAGTGTAAAGGCAGGCCCAGGGCGAGTCGAGATTTTCAGTCAGCCCCAGCATTTT
TRBJ1-2,.,TRBV10-3,.,CAISGGQNYGYTF,TGTGCCATCAGTGGTGGACAGAACTATGGCTACACCTTC
TRBJ1-2,.,TRBV6-5,TRBD1,CASSTRDRGDYGYTF,TGTGCCAGCAGTACCCGGGACAGGGGAGACTATGGCTACACCTTC
TRBJ1-1,once,TRBV3-1/TRBV3-2,.,CASSQVSMRAFF,TGTGCCAGCAGCCAAGTTTCTATGAGAGCTTTCTTT
TRBJ2-1,.,TRBV2,.,CASSVWQSYNEQFF,TGTGCCAGCAGTGTTTGGCAGTCCTACAATGAGCAGTTCTTC
TRBJ2-3,.,TRBV14,.,CASSLGQVGTQYF,TGTGCCAGCAGCCTGGGGCAGGTTGGTACGCAGTATTTT
TRBJ2-5,.,TRBV15,TRBD1,CATSRDSGSGTGDATQYF,TGTGCCACCAGCAGAGATAGCGGGTCAGGGACAGGGGATGCGACCCAGTACTTC
TRBJ2-1,.,TRBV5-6,.,CASIPPAGFRSHNEQFF,TGTGCCAGCATCCCGCCTGCGGGGTTTCGCAGCCACAATGAGCAGTTCTTC
TRBJ2-7,.,TRBV5-1,TRBD1,CASSLRGPEDRGTYEQYF,TGCGCCAGCAGCTTGAGAGGGCCTGAGGACAGGGGAACCTACGAGCAGTACTTC
TRBJ2-7,.,TRBV12-5,TRBD1,CASGLRTGTGSYEQYF,TGTGCTAGTGGTTTGAGAACCGGGACAGGGTCCTACGAGCAGTACTTC
TRBJ1-1,once,TRBV27,TRBD1,CASSNPGQGNTEAFF,TGTGCCAGCAGTAACCCGGGACAGGGGAACACTGAAGCTTTCTTT
TRBJ2-2,.,TRBV15,.,CATSPSVPPNNTGELFF,TGTGCCACCAGCCCTAGCGTCCCGCCCAACAACACCGGGGAGCTGTTTTTT
TRBJ2-7,.,TRBV4-2,TRBD1,CASSQYQGEVYEQYF,TGTGCCAGCAGCCAATACCAGGGGGAAGTCTACGAGCAGTACTTC
TRBJ1-4,once,TRBV4-1,.,CASSQVTGGREEKLFF,TGCGCCAGCAGCCAAGTTACCGGTGGCAGGGAAGAAAAACTGTTTTTT
TRBJ2-3,.,TRBV6-2/TRBV6-3,TRBD2,CASSAAGGNTDTQYF,TGTGCCAGCAGTGCAGCGGGGGGAAACACAGATACGCAGTATTTT
TRBJ2-1,.,TRBV18,TRBD1,CASSRRQGNYNEQFF,TGTGCCAGCTCACGAAGACAGGGGAATTACAATGAGCAGTTCTTC
TRBJ2-7,.,TRBV14,TRBD1,CASSQLGQTSYEQYF,TGTGCCAGCAGCCAATTGGGACAGACCTCCTACGAGCAGTACTTC
TRBJ2-1,.,TRBV6-1,.,CASSEFLASSYNEQFF,TGTGCCAGCAGTGAGTTCCTAGCGAGCTCCTACAATGAGCAGTTCTTC